What follows describes a single T cell receptor beta chain. The target antigen is unknown. These data are taken from a study of T cell clones after liver transplantation. Across the whole study: Tolerance: complete withdrawal held at least one year, liver enzymes staying within twice normal. Study outcomes and limitations: These preliminary findings come from unstandardized post-transplant sampling times.

Repertoires were generated with immunoSEQ multiplex PCR, while TCRdb's copy carries only in-frame clones and drops some. The sample includes approximately 72,000 clones, roughly 90% of them seen just once. The ends lost 0 bases at V and 4 bases at J; junction bases unmatched: 11. The V gene's germline CDR1 is SGHNT and CDR2 YENEEA. The CDR3 has 18 residues. The input for sequencing was CD4+ T cells from blood, taken before liver transplant. The V and J genes are TRBV11-3 and TRBJ2-7; 11 bases are a match to TRBD1. The sequence was obtained from a human donor who received a liver transplant. Here the CDR3 DNA reads TGTGCCAGCAGCTTAGATGTTGTGCTCGGACAGGGGGCTTACGAGCAGTACTTC. As protein: CASSLDVVLGQGAYEQYF.